This T cell receptor beta chain was identified in a study of OX40 agonist ivuxolimab in advanced cancers. Study summary: Of mixed ages from 23 to 79 and averaging approximately 60 years, the group was 65% to 85% male.

Findings and caveats of the study: No antigen was identified for the clonally expanded peripheral T cells. On average, CD8+ T cells showed a greater number of expanded clones than CD4+.

A remark on this clone: Its target is unknown.

The CDR3 contains 16 residues. Germline V lookup: CDR1 SEHNR, CDR2 FQNEAQ (reference sequence). V lost 2 bases and J lost 0, with 14 bases in between. Produced via immunoSEQ multiplex PCR; TCRdb's table is partial and in-frame only. The sample carries 100,000 or so clones, about nine tenths recorded once. The chain links TRBV7-9 to TRBJ2-7, with a possible D match to TRBD2 (6 bases). The sample was CD4+ or CD8+ T cells sorted from blood, taken in a trial of the OX40 agonist ivuxolimab. The receptor comes from an adult with an advanced solid tumor such as melanoma, head and neck, liver or kidney cancer. DNA for the CDR3: TGTGCCAGCAGCTTAAGGTCTAGCGCCTACTCCTACGAGCAGTACTTC. It encodes CASSLRSSAYSYEQYF. The whole variable domain, remainder taken from reference TRBV7-9 and TRBJ2-7, is DTGVSQNPRHKITKRGQNVTFRCDPISEHNRLYWYRQTLGQGPEFLTYFQNEAQLEKSRLLSDRFSAERPKGSFSTLEIQRTEQGDSAMYLCASSLRSSAYSYEQYFGPGTRLTVT.